The 2 T cell receptor beta chains presented below share a single source sample, sequenced in a study of T cells in Graves' hyperthyroidism and ophthalmopathy. The source material, RNA transcripts, was used to amplify TCR beta CDR3 regions. TCR CDR3 underwent first-round RT-PCR with the HTBI primer set. TCRdb fed the multiplex PCR reads into MiXCR, producing one record per CDR3 protein. The profile shows a few hundred thousand distinct CDR3 sequences, approximately 16% of them singletons. The sequenced sample consisted of blood. The receptors stem from a woman in her 30s with Graves' ophthalmopathy.

A word on this clonotype: At one end, the junction sequence differs from germline, possibly due to a read error. This chain connects TRBV6-5 to TRBJ2-2; D tentatively fits TRBD1 or TRBD2 (5 bases each). This CDR3 spans 15 amino acids. The germline CDR1 and CDR2 sequences are MNHEY and SVGAGI. CDR3 nucleotides: TGTGCCGGCAGTTACTCGTGGGGGAGCACCGGGGAGCTGTTTTTT. This codes for CAGSYSWGSTGELFF.

The table lists this clonotype with a few counts. This chain joins TRBV10-3 and TRBJ2-2; possibly TRBD1 for D (5 bases). Germline V gives CDR1 ENHRY, CDR2 SYGVKD. V was clipped by 4 bases and J by 2 bases, with 8 bases between them. There are 14 residues in the CDR3. The CDR3 coding sequence is TGTGCCATCAGTGGGACACTCAACACCGGGGAGCTGTTTTTT. Encoded protein: CAISGTLNTGELFF.